This entry concerns a single TCR beta chain. The antigen remains unidentified. The sample is drawn from a study of cytomegalovirus exposure and HLA in healthy donors. Whole-study results and caveats: Many donors carried some public TCRs, although rarity characterized most TCR sequences.

The germline V gene has CDR1 SNHLY and CDR2 FYNNEI. The CDR3 runs 15 residues. V was cut by 5 bases and J by 4 bases, with 15 bases left in between. In the PCR, 60 Vbeta and 13 Jbeta primers were used. The protocol was immunoSEQ multiplex PCR, while the TCRdb copy is restricted to in-frame clones and leaves out a portion. Among 100,000 to 130,000 clones, roughly 82% were seen once, and the ten largest hold less than 3.5%. Input material: PBMCs. The chain employs TRBV2 and TRBJ2-1; possibly TRBD2 for D (5 bases). The sequence was collected from a man younger than 45 in good health and CMV-seropositive. The CDR3 coding sequence is TGTGCCAGCAGTTTAGCGAGGGCCGGTTACAATGAGCAGTTCTTC. It is translated as CASSLARAGYNEQFF.